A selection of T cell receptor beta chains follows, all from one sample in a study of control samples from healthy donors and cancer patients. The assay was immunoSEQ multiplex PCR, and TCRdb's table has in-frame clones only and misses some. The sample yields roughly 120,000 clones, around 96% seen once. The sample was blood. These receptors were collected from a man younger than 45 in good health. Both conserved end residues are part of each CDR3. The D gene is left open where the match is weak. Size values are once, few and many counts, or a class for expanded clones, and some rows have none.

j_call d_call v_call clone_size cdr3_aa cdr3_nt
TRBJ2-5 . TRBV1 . CTSSQDRASRQETQYF TGCACCAGCAGCCAAGATCGGGCTAGCCGCCAAGAGACCCAGTACTTC
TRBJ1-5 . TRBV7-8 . CASSLAWGLSNQPQHF TGTGCCAGCAGCTTAGCTTGGGGGCTGTCGAATCAGCCCCAGCATTTT
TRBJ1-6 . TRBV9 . CASSVDPSADNSPLHF TGTGCCAGCAGCGTAGACCCCTCTGCTGATAATTCACCCCTCCACTTT
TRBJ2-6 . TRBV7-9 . CASSLRGAGANVLTF TGTGCCAGCAGCTTAAGAGGGGCTGGGGCCAACGTCCTGACTTTC
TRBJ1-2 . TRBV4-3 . CASSQEVQNPNYGYTF TGCGCCAGCAGCCAAGAAGTGCAGAACCCTAACTATGGCTACACCTTC
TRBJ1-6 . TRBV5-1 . CASRVRNSPLHF TGCGCCAGCAGAGTCAGGAATTCACCCCTCCACTTT
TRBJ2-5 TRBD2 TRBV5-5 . CASSSVAGAVGTQYF TGTGCCAGCAGCTCGGTAGCGGGGGCCGTGGGGACCCAGTACTTC
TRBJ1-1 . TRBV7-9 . CASSPPARTELAFF TGTGCCAGCAGCCCCCCAGCAAGGACAGAACTGGCTTTCTTT
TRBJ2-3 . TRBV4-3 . CASSQDTWNTDTQYF TGCGCCAGCAGCCAAGATACGTGGAACACAGATACGCAGTATTTT
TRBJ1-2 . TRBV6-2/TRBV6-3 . CASSYPSGSGDYGYTF TGTGCCAGCAGTTACCCATCTGGGTCCGGGGACTATGGCTACACCTTC
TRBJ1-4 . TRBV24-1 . CATSDPTPAGSLATNEKLFF TGTGCCACCAGTGACCCAACCCCGGCAGGTTCTCTTGCAACTAATGAAAAACTGTTTTTT
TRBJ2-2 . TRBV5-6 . CASSPMGPLNTGELFF TGTGCCAGCAGCCCAATGGGGCCTTTGAACACCGGGGAGCTGTTTTTT
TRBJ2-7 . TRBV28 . CATRAGAYEQYF TGTGCCACCCGGGCAGGGGCCTACGAGCAGTACTTC
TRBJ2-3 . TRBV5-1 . CAGSLSTDTQYF TGCGCCGGCAGCTTGAGCACAGATACGCAGTATTTT
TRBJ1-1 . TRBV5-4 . CASSFSQNTEAFF TGTGCCAGCAGCTTCTCACAAAACACTGAAGCTTTCTTT
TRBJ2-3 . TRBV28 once CASSLTTLGATDTQYF TGTGCCAGCAGTCTCACGACACTAGGGGCGACAGATACGCAGTATTTT
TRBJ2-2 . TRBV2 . CASIRENTGELFF TGTGCCAGCATAAGGGAGAACACCGGGGAGCTGTTTTTT
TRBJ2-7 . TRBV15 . CATSGRGVVTNRDSSSYEQYF TGTGCCACCAGCGGCAGGGGGGTCGTCACTAATCGGGATTCAAGCTCCTACGAGCAGTACTTC
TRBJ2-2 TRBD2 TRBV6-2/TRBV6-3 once CASSYSASGDGVYTGELFF TGTGCCAGCAGTTACTCGGCTAGCGGGGACGGCGTGTACACCGGGGAGCTGTTTTTT
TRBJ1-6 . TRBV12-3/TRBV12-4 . CASSLGGSPLHF TGTGCCAGCAGTTTAGGAGGTTCACCCCTCCACTTT
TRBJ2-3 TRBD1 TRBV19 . CASSISSPGGTDTQYF TGTGCCAGTAGTATAAGTAGTCCAGGGGGAACAGATACGCAGTATTTT
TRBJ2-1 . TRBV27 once CASSLSYRSSYNEQFF TGTGCCAGCAGTTTATCTTACAGGTCCTCATACAATGAGCAGTTCTTC
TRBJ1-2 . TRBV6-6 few CASSYSEGSYTF TGTGCCAGCAGTTACTCTGAGGGGTCTTACACCTTC
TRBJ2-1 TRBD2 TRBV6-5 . CASSYSILAEQFF TGTGCCAGCAGTTACTCGATACTAGCGGAGCAGTTCTTC
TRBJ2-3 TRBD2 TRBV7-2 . CASSGTSGGTDTQYF TGTGCCAGCTCCGGGACTAGCGGGGGTACAGATACGCAGTATTTT
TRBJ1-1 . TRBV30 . CAWKPRRGTEAFF TGTGCCTGGAAGCCTCGGCGAGGCACTGAAGCTTTCTTT
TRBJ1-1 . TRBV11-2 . CASSLTGSIFHAFF TGTGCCAGCAGCTTAACAGGGTCGATATTTCACGCTTTCTTT
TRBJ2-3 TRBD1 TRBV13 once CASSLSGTGEMDTQYF TGTGCCAGCAGCTTATCCGGGACAGGGGAAATGGATACGCAGTATTTT
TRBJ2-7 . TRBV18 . CASSPPMPSGEQYF TGTGCCAGCTCACCACCGATGCCTTCTGGGGAGCAGTACTTC
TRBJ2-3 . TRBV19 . CASSPPPGVMGTDTQYF TGTGCCAGTAGCCCACCCCCAGGGGTGATGGGCACAGATACGCAGTATTTT
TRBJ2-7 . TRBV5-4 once CASSLARGSYEQYF TGTGCCAGCAGCTTGGCGAGGGGGTCCTACGAGCAGTACTTC